These T cell receptor beta chains were read from a single sample in a study of T cell responses to AZD1222 COVID-19 vaccine. Sequenced by immunoSEQ multiplex PCR; TCRdb stores in-frame clones only, minus some. The table includes roughly 150,000 clones, around 85% detected once. The sample here was peripheral blood, taken after recovery from COVID-19. These receptors came from an adult who had recovered from COVID-19. The CDR3 runs from the conserved cysteine through the conserved F or W. A D gene is named only where the DNA matches it firmly. Rows may omit the clone size; those that give it use once, few, many or a size class.

v_gene,j_gene,abundance,d_gene,CDR3aa,CDR3nt
TRBV3-1/TRBV3-2,TRBJ2-3,NA,NA,CASSQDGRARTDTQYF,TGTGCCAGCAGCCAAGATGGGCGGGCGCGCACAGATACGCAGTATTTT
TRBV4-1,TRBJ1-4,NA,NA,CASSQAEKGNEKLFF,TGCGCCAGCAGCCAAGCGGAAAAAGGGAACGAAAAACTGTTTTTT
TRBV5-4,TRBJ2-3,NA,TRBD2,CASSLFLGGGASDTQYF,TGTGCCAGCAGCCTATTTCTTGGCGGGGGGGCCTCAGATACGCAGTATTTT
TRBV19,TRBJ1-2,NA,NA,CASSIEGRRVDNGYTF,TGTGCCAGTAGTATAGAAGGCAGAAGGGTCGATAATGGCTACACCTTC
TRBV7-9,TRBJ2-1,few,TRBD2,CASSLALAGAYNEQFF,TGTGCCAGCAGCTTGGCACTAGCGGGAGCCTACAATGAGCAGTTCTTC
TRBV28,TRBJ2-1,NA,NA,CASRDREQFF,TGTGCCAGCAGGGACAGAGAGCAGTTCTTC
TRBV6-6,TRBJ1-3,NA,NA,CASSPGQFSGNTIYF,TGTGCCAGCAGTCCTGGACAGTTCTCTGGAAACACCATATATTTT
TRBV9,TRBJ2-3,once,NA,CASSVLTPSGADTQYF,TGTGCCAGCAGCGTCCTGACCCCGTCTGGCGCAGATACGCAGTATTTT
TRBV4-1,TRBJ1-1,NA,TRBD1,CASSRTGVATEAFF,TGCGCCAGCAGCCGGACAGGGGTTGCCACTGAAGCTTTCTTT
TRBV28,TRBJ2-7,NA,TRBD1,CASRSTGTGFCEQYF,TGTGCCAGCAGATCGACCGGGACAGGGTTCTGCGAGCAGTACTTC
TRBV19,TRBJ1-1,few,NA,CASSIAGSTEAFF,TGTGCCAGTAGTATAGCCGGGTCCACTGAAGCTTTCTTT
TRBV23-1,TRBJ2-7,NA,TRBD1,CASSRHRDRGRCEQYF,TGCGCCAGCAGTCGACACCGGGACAGGGGGCGGTGCGAGCAGTACTTC
TRBV18,TRBJ2-5,NA,TRBD1,CASSPPRTGEETQYF,TGTGCCAGCTCACCACCGCGGACAGGGGAAGAGACCCAGTACTTC
TRBV19,TRBJ2-3,NA,NA,CASSIFSTDTQYF,TGTGCCAGTAGTATCTTTAGCACAGATACGCAGTATTTT
TRBV15,TRBJ2-1,NA,TRBD2,CATSRDVASGRNEQFF,TGTGCCACCAGCAGAGATGTGGCTAGCGGGAGGAATGAGCAGTTCTTC
TRBV19,TRBJ2-3,NA,NA,CASIGVSTDTQYF,TGTGCCAGTATAGGGGTCTCCACAGATACGCAGTATTTT
TRBV2,TRBJ1-2,NA,TRBD1,CASSESGGGQGFSGYTF,TGTGCCAGCAGTGAATCCGGGGGGGGACAGGGGTTTTCTGGCTACACCTTC
TRBV5-1,TRBJ1-1,NA,TRBD1,CASSTGVGTEAFF,TGCGCCAGCAGTACAGGGGTAGGGACTGAAGCTTTCTTT
TRBV11-2,TRBJ1-1,NA,NA,CASSYLGGNTEAFF,TGTGCCAGCAGCTACCTCGGAGGGAACACTGAAGCTTTCTTT
TRBV2,TRBJ1-2,few,NA,CASSARRSEAYGYTF,TGTGCCAGCAGTGCCCGACGGTCGGAGGCGTACGGCTACACCTTC
TRBV2,TRBJ1-1,once,NA,CASSLKQGNTEAFF,TGTGCCAGCAGTCTTAAACAGGGAAACACTGAAGCTTTCTTT
TRBV18,TRBJ1-6,few,TRBD1,CASSPEGQGSPLHF,TGTGCCAGCTCACCAGAGGGACAGGGATCACCCCTCCACTTT
TRBV12-3/TRBV12-4,TRBJ2-7,once,NA,CASSDSRNYEQYF,TGTGCCAGCAGTGACAGCCGAAACTACGAGCAGTACTTC
TRBV9,TRBJ2-2,NA,NA,CASSSEGGELFF,TGTGCCAGCAGCTCGGAGGGCGGGGAGCTGTTTTTT
TRBV4-2,TRBJ1-5,NA,NA,CASSQVIGAGQPQHF,TGTGCCAGCAGCCAAGTCATTGGGGCAGGTCAGCCCCAGCATTTT
TRBV6-6,TRBJ2-3,NA,NA,CASSYGATNTDTQYF,TGTGCCAGCAGTTACGGTGCCACTAACACAGATACGCAGTATTTT
TRBV5-1,TRBJ2-5,NA,NA,CASSFSTQETQYF,TGCGCCAGCAGTTTCAGTACACAAGAGACCCAGTACTTC
TRBV6-2/TRBV6-3,TRBJ1-3,NA,NA,CASSMSAGPPGGNTIYF,TGTGCCAGCAGCATGAGCGCCGGGCCCCCGGGCGGAAACACCATATATTTT
TRBV24-1,TRBJ1-2,NA,NA,CATSEQDSNYGYTF,TGTGCCACCAGTGAGCAGGACTCTAACTATGGCTACACCTTC
TRBV18,TRBJ2-3,NA,NA,CASSPLGSDTQYF,TGTGCCAGCTCACCGTTGGGGTCAGATACGCAGTATTTT
TRBV9,TRBJ1-3,NA,NA,CASSVEALGSFSGNTIYF,TGTGCCAGCAGCGTAGAGGCCCTGGGCAGCTTCTCTGGAAACACCATATATTTT
TRBV11-3,TRBJ2-7,NA,NA,CASSKGSGESYEQYF,TGTGCCAGCAGCAAGGGGTCCGGGGAGAGCTACGAGCAGTACTTC
TRBV2,TRBJ2-1,NA,TRBD2,CASKGVAGTLTSYNEQFF,TGTGCCAGCAAGGGAGTAGCGGGTACCCTAACCTCCTACAATGAGCAGTTCTTC
TRBV3-1/TRBV3-2,TRBJ1-2,NA,NA,CASSQASGTGGYTF,TGTGCCAGCAGCCAAGCTTCCGGGACCGGTGGCTACACCTTC
TRBV5-4,TRBJ1-1,NA,NA,CASSPTGMNTEAFF,TGTGCCAGCAGTCCTACAGGAATGAACACTGAAGCTTTCTTT
TRBV6-1,TRBJ1-2,NA,NA,CASSEGPMGGYTF,TGTGCCAGCAGTGAAGGACCAATGGGGGGCTACACCTTC
TRBV7-3,TRBJ2-2,NA,NA,CASSTSTGELFF,TGTGCCAGCAGCACCTCTACCGGGGAGCTGTTTTTT
TRBV27,TRBJ2-2,few,TRBD1,CASSWTGTSTGELFF,TGTGCCAGCAGTTGGACAGGGACCTCCACCGGGGAGCTGTTTTTT
TRBV7-2,TRBJ1-4,NA,NA,CASSLHQGLTNEKLFF,TGTGCCAGCAGCTTACATCAGGGATTAACTAATGAAAAACTGTTTTTT
TRBV5-1,TRBJ1-2,NA,TRBD1,CASSGDRDSYTF,TGCGCCAGCAGCGGGGACAGGGACAGCTACACCTTC
TRBV15,TRBJ2-6,few,TRBD1,CATSRDPRLQGFSGANVLTF,TGTGCCACCAGCAGAGATCCTAGGCTACAGGGGTTCTCTGGGGCCAACGTCCTGACTTTC
TRBV12-3/TRBV12-4,TRBJ1-5,NA,NA,CASRPGGNQPQHF,TGTGCCAGCAGGCCCGGGGGCAATCAGCCCCAGCATTTT
TRBV4-3,TRBJ1-1,NA,NA,CASSHRQLPNTEAFF,TGCGCCAGCAGCCATCGACAGTTACCGAACACTGAAGCTTTCTTT
TRBV27,TRBJ2-7,NA,TRBD1,CASSLWGTGSYEQYF,TGTGCCAGCAGTTTATGGGGGACAGGCTCCTACGAGCAGTACTTC
TRBV4-2,TRBJ1-3,NA,NA,CASSQDNNGGTIYF,TGTGCCAGCAGCCAAGATAACAACGGGGGCACCATATATTTT